This T cell receptor beta chain was retrieved from a study of shared clonotypes between healthy human individuals. The data were produced by immunoSEQ multiplex PCR, yet TCRdb's version contains in-frame clones alone and is incomplete. The repertoire holds over 850,000 clones, with around 78% as singletons. V dropped 5 bases and J dropped 2; count of bases not matched to a gene: 7. The CDR3 loop spans 16 amino acids. CDR1 and CDR2 from the germline V gene are SEHNR and FQNEAQ (reference sequence). Sequenced: memory CD4+ T cells from PBMCs. The subset was: CD45RA-negative fraction. This receptor was identified in a man aged 18 to 30 in good health. Some clones in this sample may be carry-over from other donors' samples. The chain links TRBV7-9 to TRBJ2-2, with TRBD1 identical over 8 bases. The CDR3 loop is CASSERTGSNTGELFF. CDR3 DNA: TGTGCCAGCAGCGAACGGACAGGGTCCAACACCGGGGAGCTGTTTTTT.